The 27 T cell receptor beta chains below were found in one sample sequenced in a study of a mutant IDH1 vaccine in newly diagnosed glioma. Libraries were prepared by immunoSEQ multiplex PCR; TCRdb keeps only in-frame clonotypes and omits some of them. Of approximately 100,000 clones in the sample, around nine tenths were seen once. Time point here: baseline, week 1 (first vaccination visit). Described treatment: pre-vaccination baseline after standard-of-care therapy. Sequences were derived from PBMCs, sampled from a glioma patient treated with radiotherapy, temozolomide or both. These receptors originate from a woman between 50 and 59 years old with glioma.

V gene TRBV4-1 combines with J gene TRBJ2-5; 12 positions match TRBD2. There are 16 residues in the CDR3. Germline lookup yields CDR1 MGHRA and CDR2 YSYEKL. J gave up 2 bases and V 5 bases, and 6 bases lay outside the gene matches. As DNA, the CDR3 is TGCGCCAGCAGCTCTCGGACTAGCGGGACACAAGAGACCCAGTACTTC. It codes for CASSSRTSGTQETQYF.

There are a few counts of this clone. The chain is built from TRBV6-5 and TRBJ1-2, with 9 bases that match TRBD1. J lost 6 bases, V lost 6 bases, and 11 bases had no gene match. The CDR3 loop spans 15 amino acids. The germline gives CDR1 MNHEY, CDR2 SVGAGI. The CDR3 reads CASSHGAQGADGYTF. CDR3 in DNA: TGTGCCAGCAGCCACGGGGCACAGGGGGCCGATGGCTACACCTTC.

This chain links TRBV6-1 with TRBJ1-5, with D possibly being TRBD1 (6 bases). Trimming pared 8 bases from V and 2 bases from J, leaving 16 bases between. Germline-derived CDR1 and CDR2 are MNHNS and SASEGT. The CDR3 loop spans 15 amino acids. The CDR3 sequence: CASLPGANGNQPQHF. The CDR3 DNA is TGTGCCAGCTTACCGGGGGCTAATGGCAATCAGCCCCAGCATTTT.

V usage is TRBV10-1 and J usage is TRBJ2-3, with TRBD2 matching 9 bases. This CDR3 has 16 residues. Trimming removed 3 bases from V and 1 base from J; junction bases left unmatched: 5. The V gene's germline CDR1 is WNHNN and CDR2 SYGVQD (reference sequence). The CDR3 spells CASSESASGGTDTQYF. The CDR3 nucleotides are TGCGCCAGCAGTGAATCGGCTAGCGGGGGCACAGATACGCAGTATTTT.

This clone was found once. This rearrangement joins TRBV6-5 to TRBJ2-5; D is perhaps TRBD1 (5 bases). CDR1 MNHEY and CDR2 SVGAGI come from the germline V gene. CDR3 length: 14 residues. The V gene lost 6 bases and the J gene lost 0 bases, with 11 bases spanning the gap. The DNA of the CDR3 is TGTGCCAGCAGATCCTCAGGGTACCAAGAGACCCAGTACTTC. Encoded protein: CASRSSGYQETQYF.

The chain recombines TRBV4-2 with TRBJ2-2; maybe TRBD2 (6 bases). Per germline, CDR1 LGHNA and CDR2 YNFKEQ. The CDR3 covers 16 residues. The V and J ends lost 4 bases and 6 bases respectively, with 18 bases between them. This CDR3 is CASSPAWAAGPGELFF. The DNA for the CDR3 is TGTGCCAGCAGCCCAGCCTGGGCTGCGGGGCCCGGGGAGCTGTTTTTT.

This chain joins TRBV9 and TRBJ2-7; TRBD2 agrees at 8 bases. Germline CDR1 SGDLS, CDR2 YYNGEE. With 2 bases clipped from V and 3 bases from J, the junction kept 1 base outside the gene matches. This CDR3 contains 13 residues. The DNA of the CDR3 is TGTGCCAGCAGCGTTACTAGCGGCTACGAGCAGTACTTC. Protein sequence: CASSVTSGYEQYF.

The CDR3 sequence: CASSVADTYEQYF. Here the CDR3 DNA reads TGTGCCAGCAGCGTAGCGGACACTTACGAGCAGTACTTC. The V and J genes are TRBV9 and TRBJ2-7; possibly TRBD1 for D (5 bases). This CDR3 is built from 13 residues. With 0 bases removed from V and 4 bases from J, the gap between germline ends came to 8 bases. CDR1 is SGDLS, CDR2 YYNGEE, per germline.

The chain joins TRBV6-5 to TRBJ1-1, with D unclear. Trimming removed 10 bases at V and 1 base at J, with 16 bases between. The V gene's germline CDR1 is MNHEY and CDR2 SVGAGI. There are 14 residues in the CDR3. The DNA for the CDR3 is TGTGCCACCCGAGTCAGGCGGCCGAACACTGAAGCTTTCTTT. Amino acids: CATRVRRPNTEAFF.

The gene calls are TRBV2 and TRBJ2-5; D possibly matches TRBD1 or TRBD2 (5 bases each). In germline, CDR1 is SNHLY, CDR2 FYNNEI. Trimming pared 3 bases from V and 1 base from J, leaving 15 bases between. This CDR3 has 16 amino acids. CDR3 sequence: CASSDTWGTLQETQYF. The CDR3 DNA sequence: TGTGCCAGCAGTGACACGTGGGGGACCCTCCAAGAGACCCAGTACTTC.

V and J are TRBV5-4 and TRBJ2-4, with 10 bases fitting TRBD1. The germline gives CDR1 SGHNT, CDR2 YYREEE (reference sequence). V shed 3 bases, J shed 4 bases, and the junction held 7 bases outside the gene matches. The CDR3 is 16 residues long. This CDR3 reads CASSSLPGQGKNIQYF. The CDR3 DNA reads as TGTGCCAGCAGCTCTCTCCCGGGACAGGGGAAAAACATTCAGTACTTC.

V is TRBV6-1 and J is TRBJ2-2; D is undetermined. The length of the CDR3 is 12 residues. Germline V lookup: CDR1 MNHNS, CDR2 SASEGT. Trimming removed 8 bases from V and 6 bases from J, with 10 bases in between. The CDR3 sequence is CASPRGAGELFF. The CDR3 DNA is TGTGCCAGCCCGCGTGGGGCCGGGGAGCTGTTTTTT.

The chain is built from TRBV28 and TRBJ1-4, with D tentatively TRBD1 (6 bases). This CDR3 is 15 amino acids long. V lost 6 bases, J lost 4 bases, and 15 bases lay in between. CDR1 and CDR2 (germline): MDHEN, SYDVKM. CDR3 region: CASRTYGQSNEKLFF. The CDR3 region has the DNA TGTGCCAGCAGGACCTATGGACAGAGTAATGAAAAACTGTTTTTT.

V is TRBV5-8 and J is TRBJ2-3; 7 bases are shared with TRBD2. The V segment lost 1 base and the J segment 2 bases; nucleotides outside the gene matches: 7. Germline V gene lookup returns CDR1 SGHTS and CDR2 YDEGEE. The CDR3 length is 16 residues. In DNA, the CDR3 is TGTGCCAGCAGCTTGCTAGGGAGGGCCGCCACAGATACGCAGTATTTT. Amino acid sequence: CASSLLGRAATDTQYF.

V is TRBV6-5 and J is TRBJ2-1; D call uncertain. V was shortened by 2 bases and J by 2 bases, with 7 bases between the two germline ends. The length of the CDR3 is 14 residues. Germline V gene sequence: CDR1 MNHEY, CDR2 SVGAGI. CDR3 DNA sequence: TGTGCCAGCAGTTACGATAGTACCTACAATGAGCAGTTCTTC. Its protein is CASSYDSTYNEQFF.

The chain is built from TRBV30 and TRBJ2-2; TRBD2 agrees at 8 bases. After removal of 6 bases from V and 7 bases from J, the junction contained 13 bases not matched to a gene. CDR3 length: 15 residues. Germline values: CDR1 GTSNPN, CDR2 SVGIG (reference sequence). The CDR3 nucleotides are TGTGCCTGCCTCCACGGGAGCGGGAGTGTCGGGGAGCTGTTTTTT. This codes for CACLHGSGSVGELFF.

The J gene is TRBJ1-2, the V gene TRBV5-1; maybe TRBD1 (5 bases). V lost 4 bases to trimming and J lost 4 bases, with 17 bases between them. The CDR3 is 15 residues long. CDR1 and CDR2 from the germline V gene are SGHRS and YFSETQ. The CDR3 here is CASSQGRTDGYGYTF. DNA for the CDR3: TGCGCCAGCAGCCAGGGCAGAACTGACGGCTATGGCTACACCTTC.

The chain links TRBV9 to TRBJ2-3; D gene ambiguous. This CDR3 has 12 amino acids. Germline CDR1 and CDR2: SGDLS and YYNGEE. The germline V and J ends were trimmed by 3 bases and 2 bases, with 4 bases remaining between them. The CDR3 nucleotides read TGTGCCAGCAGCGCGTCCACAGATACGCAGTATTTT. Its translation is CASSASTDTQYF.

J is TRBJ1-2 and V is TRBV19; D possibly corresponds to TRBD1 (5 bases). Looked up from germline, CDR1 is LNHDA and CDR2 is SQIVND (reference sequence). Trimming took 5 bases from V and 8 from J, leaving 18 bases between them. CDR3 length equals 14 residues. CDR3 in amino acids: CASSLRGSGRGYTF. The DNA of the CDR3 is TGTGCCAGTAGTCTACGGGGGTCAGGGCGAGGCTACACCTTC.

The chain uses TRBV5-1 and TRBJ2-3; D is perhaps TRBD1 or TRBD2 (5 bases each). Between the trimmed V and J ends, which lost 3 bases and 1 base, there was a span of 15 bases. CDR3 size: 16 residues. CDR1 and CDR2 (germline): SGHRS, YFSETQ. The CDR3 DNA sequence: TGCGCCAGCAGCTGGGGAGCCGGGACCGGCACAGATACGCAGTATTTT. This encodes CASSWGAGTGTDTQYF.

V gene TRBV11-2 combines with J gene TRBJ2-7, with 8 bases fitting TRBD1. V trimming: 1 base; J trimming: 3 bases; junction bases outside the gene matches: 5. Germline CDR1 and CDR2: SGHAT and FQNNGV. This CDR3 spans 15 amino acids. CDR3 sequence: CASSLARGPLYEQYF. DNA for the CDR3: TGTGCCAGCAGCTTAGCCAGGGGGCCCCTCTACGAGCAGTACTTC.

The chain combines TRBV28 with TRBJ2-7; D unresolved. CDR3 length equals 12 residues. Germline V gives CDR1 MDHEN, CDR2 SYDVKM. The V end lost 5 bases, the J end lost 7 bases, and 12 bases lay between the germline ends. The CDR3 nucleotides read TGTGCCAGCAGTCCCCGCTGGGGAGAGCAGTACTTC. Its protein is CASSPRWGEQYF.

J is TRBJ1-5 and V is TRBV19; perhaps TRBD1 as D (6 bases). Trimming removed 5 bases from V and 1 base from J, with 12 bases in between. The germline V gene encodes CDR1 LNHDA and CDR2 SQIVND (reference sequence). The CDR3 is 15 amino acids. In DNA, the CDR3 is TGTGCCAGTAGTTTCGACAGGAGGAGCAATCAGCCCCAGCATTTT. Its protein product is CASSFDRRSNQPQHF.

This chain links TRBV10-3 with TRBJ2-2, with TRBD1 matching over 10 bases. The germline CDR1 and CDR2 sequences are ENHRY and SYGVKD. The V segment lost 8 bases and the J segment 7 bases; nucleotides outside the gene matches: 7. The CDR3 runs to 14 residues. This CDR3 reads CAIGGTGAIGELFF. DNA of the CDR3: TGTGCCATCGGAGGGACAGGGGCGATCGGGGAGCTGTTTTTT.

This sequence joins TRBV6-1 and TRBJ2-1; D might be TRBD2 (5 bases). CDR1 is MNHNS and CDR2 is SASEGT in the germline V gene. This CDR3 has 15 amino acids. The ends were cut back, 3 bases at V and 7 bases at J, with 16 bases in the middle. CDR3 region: CASSERNGITNEQFF. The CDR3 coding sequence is TGTGCCAGCAGTGAGAGAAACGGGATAACGAATGAGCAGTTCTTC.

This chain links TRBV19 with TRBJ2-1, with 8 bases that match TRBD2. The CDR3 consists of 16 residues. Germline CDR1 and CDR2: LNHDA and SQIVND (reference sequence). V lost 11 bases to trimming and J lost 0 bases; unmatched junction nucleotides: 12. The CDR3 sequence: CAVSGGAGSSYNEQFF. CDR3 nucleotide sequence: TGTGCCGTCTCGGGAGGGGCCGGGAGCTCCTACAATGAGCAGTTCTTC.

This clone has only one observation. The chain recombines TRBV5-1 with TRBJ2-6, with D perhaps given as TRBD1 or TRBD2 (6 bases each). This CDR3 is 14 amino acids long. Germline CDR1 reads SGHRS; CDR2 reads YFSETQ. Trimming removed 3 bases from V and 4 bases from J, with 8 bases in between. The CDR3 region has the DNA TGCGCCAGCAGCTCCGGGGGCGGGGCCAACGTCCTGACTTTC. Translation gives CASSSGGGANVLTF.